This T cell receptor beta chain was retrieved from a study of blood T cell repertoires in COVID-19. Here immunoSEQ multiplex PCR was the method, and the copy in TCRdb shows in-frame clones only, minus some. The sample contains fewer than 600,000 clones, approximately 88% of which appear only once. The germline V and J ends were trimmed by 9 bases and 0 bases, with 18 bases remaining between them. Germline V gene sequence: CDR1 SGHDN, CDR2 FVKESK. This CDR3 spans 16 amino acids. The TCR sequence derives from a woman between 40 and 50 years old who had recovered from COVID-19. This chain connects TRBV14 to TRBJ1-5; weak D call: TRBD1 (6 bases). The sequenced sample consisted of PBMCs or T cells enriched from blood (not recorded which). The CDR3 reads CARKRRGLGSNQPQHF. The DNA of the CDR3 is TGTGCCAGAAAAAGGCGGGGGCTGGGTAGCAATCAGCCCCAGCATTTT.